Listed below are T cell receptor beta chains from one sample, sequenced in a study of blood T cell repertoires in COVID-19. Measured with immunoSEQ multiplex PCR; TCRdb has only the in-frame clones, and not every one. The sample records fewer than 650,000 clones, less than 90% being singletons. Sequencing input: peripheral blood. These receptors were obtained from a woman aged 50 to 65 with COVID-19, enrolled during active disease. CDR3s include the opening cysteine and the closing phenylalanine or tryptophan. A D gene is named only where the DNA matches it firmly. Size tells how often a clone was seen (once, few, many) or the class of an expanded clone, and some rows leave it out.

CDR3aa	CDR3nt	d_gene	abundance	v_gene	j_gene
CASSNWEGNQPQHF	TGTGCCAGTAGTAATTGGGAGGGGAATCAGCCCCAGCATTTT	.	.	TRBV19	TRBJ1-5
CASRVTGLYGYTF	TGCGCCAGCAGGGTGACAGGCCTCTATGGCTACACCTTC	.	few	TRBV5-1	TRBJ1-2
CASSFGGRGTGELFF	TGCGCCAGCAGCTTCGGGGGGCGAGGCACCGGGGAGCTGTTTTTT	.	.	TRBV5-1	TRBJ2-2
CASSNGGLAGSRSYEQYF	TGCGCCAGCAGCAACGGTGGGCTAGCGGGTTCCCGCTCCTACGAGCAGTACTTC	TRBD2	.	TRBV5-1	TRBJ2-7
CASSAAGKLFF	TGTGCCAGCAGCGCGGCAGGAAAACTGTTTTTT	.	.	TRBV9	TRBJ1-4
CASSIGTAGNTIYF	TGTGCCAGTAGTATCGGGACAGCTGGAAACACCATATATTTT	TRBD1	.	TRBV19	TRBJ1-3
CASSTGRESDTQYF	TGTGCCAGCAGCACCGGCCGGGAGTCGGATACGCAGTATTTT	.	.	TRBV11-2	TRBJ2-3
CASSLYQGASNQPQHF	TGTGCCAGCTCACTTTACCAGGGGGCCAGCAATCAGCCCCAGCATTTT	TRBD1	.	TRBV18	TRBJ1-5
CASSPPSGTGELFF	TGTGCCAGCAGCCCTCCTAGCGGCACCGGGGAGCTGTTTTTT	TRBD2	.	TRBV7-3	TRBJ2-2
CASRGALLSEQYF	TGTGCCAGCAGGGGGGCCTTACTGTCCGAGCAGTACTTC	.	.	TRBV2	TRBJ2-7
CASSRVFVNTEAFF	TGTGCCAGTAGCCGCGTATTTGTGAACACTGAAGCTTTCTTT	.	.	TRBV19	TRBJ1-1
CAWKANTEAFF	TGTGCCTGGAAAGCTAACACTGAAGCTTTCTTT	.	.	TRBV30	TRBJ1-1
CASLAGPYYTF	TGTGCCAGCCTGGCAGGGCCGTACTACACCTTC	.	.	TRBV25-1	TRBJ1-2
CASSPTGTGPSPLHF	TGTGCCAGTAGTCCGACCGGGACAGGCCCCTCACCCCTCCACTTT	TRBD1	.	TRBV19	TRBJ1-6
CASSKGEYSPLHF	TGTGCCAGCAGTAAGGGGGAGTACTCACCCCTCCACTTT	.	few	TRBV7-9	TRBJ1-6
CASSLSGGAFF	TGTGCCAGCAGTTTATCGGGGGGGGCTTTCTTT	.	.	TRBV12-3/TRBV12-4	TRBJ1-1
CASSHDPERAYNSPLHF	TGCGCCAGCAGCCACGACCCGGAGAGGGCATATAATTCACCCCTCCACTTT	.	few	TRBV4-1	TRBJ1-6
CAWSDGDRGLRTEAFF	TGTGCCTGGAGTGACGGGGACAGGGGGCTACGGACTGAAGCTTTCTTT	TRBD1	.	TRBV30	TRBJ1-1
CAWSGSRGGEAFF	TGTGCCTGGAGTGGGTCCCGAGGTGGTGAAGCTTTCTTT	.	.	TRBV30	TRBJ1-1
CASSGDSNEKLFF	TGTGCCAGCAGCGGTGACAGTAATGAAAAACTGTTTTTT	.	.	TRBV9	TRBJ1-4
CASSSRSNEKLFF	TGTGCCAGCAGTTCCCGGAGTAATGAAAAACTGTTTTTT	.	once	TRBV6-5	TRBJ1-4
CASSSTSSYNEQFF	TGTGCCAGCAGTTCGACTAGCTCTTACAATGAGCAGTTCTTC	TRBD2	.	TRBV27	TRBJ2-1
CASSLDRTGGQPQHF	TGTGCCAGCAGCTTAGATCGTACAGGGGGTCAGCCCCAGCATTTT	TRBD1	.	TRBV11-2	TRBJ1-5
CATGDNTDTQYF	TGTGCCACCGGGGACAACACAGATACGCAGTATTTT	.	.	TRBV24-1	TRBJ2-3
CASSVDVSGGRTDTQYF	TGTGCCAGCAGCGTAGACGTCAGCGGGGGACGCACAGATACGCAGTATTTT	TRBD2	.	TRBV9	TRBJ2-3
CASSFRLAGPYEQYF	TGTGCCAGCAGCTTTAGGCTAGCGGGTCCCTACGAGCAGTACTTC	TRBD2	.	TRBV7-2	TRBJ2-7
CASSLDPWSSYNEQFF	TGTGCCAGCAGCTTAGACCCCTGGAGCTCCTACAATGAGCAGTTCTTC	.	.	TRBV11-2	TRBJ2-1
CASRKQPSGALNSPLHF	TGTGCCAGCAGAAAGCAGCCCTCCGGAGCCTTAAATTCACCCCTCCACTTT	.	few	TRBV27	TRBJ1-6
CASSWGRDRAGESPLHF	TGCGCCAGCAGCTGGGGCCGGGACAGGGCCGGGGAATCACCCCTCCACTTT	TRBD1	.	TRBV5-1	TRBJ1-6